This T cell receptor (beta chain) was found in a study of T cells in lung cancer brain metastases. General study points: FFPE DNA fragmentation may have prevented retrieving the complete T cell repertoire.

Germline assignment: CDR1 SEHNR and CDR2 FQNEAQ (reference sequence). The length of the CDR3 is 16 residues. V lost 2 bases and J 0 bases, leaving 11 bases between the germline ends. TCRdb keeps only in-frame clones here, not all; method: immunoSEQ multiplex PCR. This sample has roughly 5,100 clones, with about 80% found just once. Of note for this clone: The target antigen is unknown.

This receptor was obtained from a man in his fifties with non-small cell lung cancer that had spread to the brain. Sequenced input: tumor tissue from a brain metastasis. The chain combines TRBV7-9 with TRBJ1-3; D remains unclear. The DNA for the CDR3 is TGTGCCAGCAGCTTATTGCCAGTAAGCTCTGGAAACACCATATATTTT. It is translated as CASSLLPVSSGNTIYF.